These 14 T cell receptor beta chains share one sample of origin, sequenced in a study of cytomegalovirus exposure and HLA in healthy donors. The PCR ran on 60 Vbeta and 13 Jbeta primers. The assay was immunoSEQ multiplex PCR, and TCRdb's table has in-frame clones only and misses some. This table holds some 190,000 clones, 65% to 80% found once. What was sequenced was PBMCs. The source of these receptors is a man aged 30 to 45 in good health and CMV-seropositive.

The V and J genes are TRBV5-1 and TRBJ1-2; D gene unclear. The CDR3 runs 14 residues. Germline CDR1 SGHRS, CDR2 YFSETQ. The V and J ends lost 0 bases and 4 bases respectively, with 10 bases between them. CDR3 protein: CASSLAGSSYGYTF. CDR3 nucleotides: TGCGCCAGCAGCTTGGCAGGTTCCAGCTATGGCTACACCTTC.

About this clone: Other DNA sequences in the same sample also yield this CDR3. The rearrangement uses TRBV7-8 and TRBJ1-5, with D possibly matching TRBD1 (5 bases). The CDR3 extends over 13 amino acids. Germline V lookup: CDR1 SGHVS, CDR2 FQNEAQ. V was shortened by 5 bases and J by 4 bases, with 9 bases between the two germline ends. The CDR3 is CASSLQGNQPQHF. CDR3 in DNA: TGTGCCAGCAGCCTCCAGGGAAATCAGCCCCAGCATTTT.

DNA for the CDR3: TGTGCCAGTAGTAAGGGACAGGCAAATTCACCCCTCCACTTT. Translating it yields CASSKGQANSPLHF. The chain is built from TRBV19 and TRBJ1-6; 8 nucleotides align to TRBD1. Germline CDR1 LNHDA, CDR2 SQIVND (reference sequence). Trimming cost V 4 bases and J 7 bases; bases outside gene matches: 3. The CDR3 spans 14 residues.

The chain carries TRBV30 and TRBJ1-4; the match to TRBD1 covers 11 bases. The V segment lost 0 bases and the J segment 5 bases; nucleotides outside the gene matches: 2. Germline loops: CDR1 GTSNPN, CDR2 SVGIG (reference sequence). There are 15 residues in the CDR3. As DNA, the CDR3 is TGTGCCTGGAGTGTATGGGACAGGGGGAATGAAAAACTGTTTTTT. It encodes CAWSVWDRGNEKLFF.

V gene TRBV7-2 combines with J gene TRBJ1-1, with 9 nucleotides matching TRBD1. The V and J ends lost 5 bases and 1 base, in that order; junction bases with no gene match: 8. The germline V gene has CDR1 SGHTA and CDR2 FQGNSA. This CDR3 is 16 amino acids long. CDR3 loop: CASSPFGQGSNTEAFF. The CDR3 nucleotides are TGTGCCAGCAGCCCCTTCGGACAGGGGTCGAACACTGAAGCTTTCTTT.

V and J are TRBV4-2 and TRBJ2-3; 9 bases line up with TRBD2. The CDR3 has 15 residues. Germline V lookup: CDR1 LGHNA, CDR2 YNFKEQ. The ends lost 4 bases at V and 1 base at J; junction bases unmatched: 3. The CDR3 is CASSRVAGGTDTQYF. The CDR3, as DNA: TGTGCCAGCAGCCGCGTAGCGGGGGGCACAGATACGCAGTATTTT.

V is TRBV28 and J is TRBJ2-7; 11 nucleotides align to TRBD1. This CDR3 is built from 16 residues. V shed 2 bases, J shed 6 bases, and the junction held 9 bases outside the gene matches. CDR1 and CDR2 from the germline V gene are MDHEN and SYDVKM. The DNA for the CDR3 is TGTGCCAGCAGTTTAGGACAGGGGGCAGGGTTGGCCGAGCAGTACTTC. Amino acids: CASSLGQGAGLAEQYF.

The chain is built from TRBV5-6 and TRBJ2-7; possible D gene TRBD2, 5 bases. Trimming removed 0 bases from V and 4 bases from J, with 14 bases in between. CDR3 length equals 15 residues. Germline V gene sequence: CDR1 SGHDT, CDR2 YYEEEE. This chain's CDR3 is CASSLAGGSPYEQYF. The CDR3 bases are TGTGCCAGCAGCTTGGCTGGAGGCTCTCCGTACGAGCAGTACTTC.

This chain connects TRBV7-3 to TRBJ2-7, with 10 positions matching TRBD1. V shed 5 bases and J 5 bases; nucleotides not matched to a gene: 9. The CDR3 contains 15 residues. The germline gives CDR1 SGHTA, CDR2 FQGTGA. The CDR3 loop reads CASSPFGQGGDEQYF. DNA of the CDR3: TGTGCCAGCAGCCCCTTCGGACAGGGGGGCGACGAGCAGTACTTC.

CDR3 loop: CASSLSSGGAHEQYF. The CDR3 DNA reads TGTGCCAGCAGCTTGAGTAGCGGGGGGGCCCACGAGCAGTACTTC. The chain carries TRBV7-2 and TRBJ2-7, with 11 bases identical to TRBD2. Germline lookup yields CDR1 SGHTA and CDR2 FQGNSA. CDR3 length: 15 residues. The V segment lost 3 bases and the J segment 5 bases; nucleotides outside the gene matches: 6.

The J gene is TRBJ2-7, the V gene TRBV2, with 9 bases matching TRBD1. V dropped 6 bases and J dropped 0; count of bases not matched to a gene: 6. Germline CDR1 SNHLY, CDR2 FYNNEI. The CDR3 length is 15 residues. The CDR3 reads CASSLGQGFSYEQYF. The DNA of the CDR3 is TGTGCCAGCAGCCTGGGACAGGGCTTCTCCTACGAGCAGTACTTC.

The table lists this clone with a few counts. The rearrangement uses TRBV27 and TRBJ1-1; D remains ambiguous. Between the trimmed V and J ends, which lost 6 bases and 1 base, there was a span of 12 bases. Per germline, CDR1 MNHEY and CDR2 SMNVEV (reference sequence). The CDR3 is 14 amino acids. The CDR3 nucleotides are TGTGCCAGCAGACCCAATAACAGGAACACTGAAGCTTTCTTT. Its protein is CASRPNNRNTEAFF.

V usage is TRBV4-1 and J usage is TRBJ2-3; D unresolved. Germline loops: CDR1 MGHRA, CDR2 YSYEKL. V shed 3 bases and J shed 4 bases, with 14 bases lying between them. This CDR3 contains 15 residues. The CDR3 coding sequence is TGCGCCAGCAGCCAGGGCTATGGGCTGGCAGATACGCAGTATTTT. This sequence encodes CASSQGYGLADTQYF.

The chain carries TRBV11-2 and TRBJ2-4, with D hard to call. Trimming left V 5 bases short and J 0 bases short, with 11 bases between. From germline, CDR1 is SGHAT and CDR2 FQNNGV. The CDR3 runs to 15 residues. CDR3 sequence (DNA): TGTGCCAGCAGCCCCTTAGAGGTAGCCAAAAACATTCAGTACTTC. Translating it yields CASSPLEVAKNIQYF.